This T cell receptor beta chain was identified in a study of blood T cells in healthy people across ages. Broader study findings: In older individuals, TCR beta diversity per million T cells was lower, falling roughly linearly with age. Higher diversity and more naive CD4+ cells were features of long-lived donors, compared to aged donors. Because sorting was not performed, PBMCs prevented conclusive naive versus antigen-experienced comparison.

A second PCR, run for roughly 7 to 11 cycles, used a sample-barcoded 5' primer plus a J-beta primer mix. MiXCR, run by TCRdb on the 5' RACE reads, gives a single entry per CDR3 protein. The sample includes approximately 1.5 million distinct CDR3 sequences, about 35% of them seen just once. The CDR3 spans 17 residues. V shed 3 bases and J 4 bases; nucleotides not matched to a gene: 11. From germline, CDR1 is SGHTA and CDR2 FQGNSA. Per sample, a minimum of 6 million PBMCs were isolated. The table lists this clonotype with a few counts. The target antigen is unknown. The sequence was obtained from a woman in her twenties or thirties in good health. Sequences were obtained from blood. J is TRBJ2-1 and V is TRBV7-2; 8 positions agree with TRBD2. In DNA form, the CDR3 reads TGTGCCAGCAGCTTGGACCTGAGGGGACTAGTATACAATGAGCAGTTCTTC. Its translation is CASSLDLRGLVYNEQFF.